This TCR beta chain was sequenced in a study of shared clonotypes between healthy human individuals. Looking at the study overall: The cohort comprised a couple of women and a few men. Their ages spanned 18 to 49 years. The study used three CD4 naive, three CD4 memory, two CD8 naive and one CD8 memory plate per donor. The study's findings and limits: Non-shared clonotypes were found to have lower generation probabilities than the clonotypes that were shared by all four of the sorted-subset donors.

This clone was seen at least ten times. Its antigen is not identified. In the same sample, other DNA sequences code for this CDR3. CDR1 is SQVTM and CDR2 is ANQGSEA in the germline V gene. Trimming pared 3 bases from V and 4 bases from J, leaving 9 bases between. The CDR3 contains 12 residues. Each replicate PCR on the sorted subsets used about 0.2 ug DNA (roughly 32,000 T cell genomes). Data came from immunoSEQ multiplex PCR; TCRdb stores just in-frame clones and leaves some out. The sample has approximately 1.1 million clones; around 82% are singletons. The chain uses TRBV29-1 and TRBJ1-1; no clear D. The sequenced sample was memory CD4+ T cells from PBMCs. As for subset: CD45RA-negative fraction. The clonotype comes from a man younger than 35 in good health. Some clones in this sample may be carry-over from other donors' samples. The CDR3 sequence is CSVDRDGTEAFF. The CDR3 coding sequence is TGCAGCGTTGATAGGGATGGCACTGAAGCTTTCTTT.